This passage covers 11 T cell receptor beta chains from one sample sequenced in a study of shared clonotypes between healthy human individuals. Libraries were prepared by immunoSEQ multiplex PCR; TCRdb keeps only in-frame clonotypes and omits some of them. The table records 2,500,000 or so clones, around 94% of them present only once. Sequencing input: naive CD4+ T cells sorted from blood. As to subset: CD45RA+ positively selected. The receptors here all came from a man aged 18 to 30 in good health.

This rearrangement joins TRBV27 to TRBJ1-5, with 9 bases identical to TRBD1. J gave up 3 bases and V 6 bases, and 3 bases lay outside the gene matches. This CDR3 comprises 14 residues. Germline V gene lookup returns CDR1 MNHEY and CDR2 SMNVEV (reference sequence). CDR3 protein: CASSWTGVNQPQHF. The CDR3 DNA is TGTGCCAGCAGCTGGACAGGGGTCAATCAGCCCCAGCATTTT.

J is TRBJ1-2 and V is TRBV28; D remains unclear. Germline V lookup: CDR1 MDHEN, CDR2 SYDVKM. The CDR3 is made up of 11 amino acids. Deletions cut 3 bases from V and 6 bases from J, with 5 bases between. The DNA for the CDR3 is TGTGCCAGCAGTTTGGCGGATGGCTACACCTTC. It encodes CASSLADGYTF.

V is TRBV6-1 and J is TRBJ1-6; D is perhaps TRBD1 (5 bases). CDR1 MNHNS and CDR2 SASEGT come from the germline V gene. The length of the CDR3 is 15 residues. V dropped 3 bases and J dropped 7 bases, with 13 bases sitting between them. The CDR3 sequence: CASSDGGAGNSPLHF. The DNA for the CDR3 is TGTGCCAGCAGTGATGGGGGAGCAGGAAATTCACCCCTCCACTTT.

The chain combines TRBV5-6 with TRBJ2-5; D may be TRBD1 or TRBD2 (6 bases each). V was trimmed by 4 bases and J by 6 bases, leaving 19 bases between them. CDR3 length: 15 residues. From germline, CDR1 is SGHDT and CDR2 YYEEEE. CDR3 DNA sequence: TGTGCCAGCAGCGCCGCGGCAAGGGGGGTGAAGACCCAGTACTTC. Protein product: CASSAAARGVKTQYF.

This chain connects TRBV6-9 to TRBJ2-1; TRBD1 or TRBD2 may be the D gene (6 bases each). CDR3 size: 16 residues. Germline V gene lookup returns CDR1 MNHGY and CDR2 SVAAGI. Trimming took 2 bases from V and 9 from J, leaving 20 bases between them. The CDR3 DNA is TGTGCCAGCAGTTATAGTCGGGGGCCGGGGTCAGGTGAGCAGTTCTTC. Translated, it gives CASSYSRGPGSGEQFF.

The chain combines TRBV27 with TRBJ2-7, with 9 positions matching TRBD2. CDR1 MNHEY and CDR2 SMNVEV come from the germline V gene (reference sequence). V was pared by 5 bases and J by 0 bases, with 11 bases of the junction left unmatched. The CDR3 spans 17 residues. Here the CDR3 reads CASSPTGTSHYSYEQYF. The CDR3 DNA reads TGTGCCAGCAGTCCGACCGGGACTAGCCATTACTCCTACGAGCAGTACTTC.

The CDR3 region has the DNA TGCGCCAGCAGCTTGGCGCTCGGGACAGTAGCGACCGGGGAGCTGTTTTTT. Protein sequence: CASSLALGTVATGELFF. The chain recombines TRBV5-1 with TRBJ2-2; 7 nucleotides line up with TRBD1. Germline CDR1 is SGHRS and CDR2 is YFSETQ. The junction had 10 bases not matched to a gene; V was cut back by 0 bases and J by 5 bases. The CDR3 extends over 17 amino acids. The variable domain in full, completed from reference TRBV5-1 and TRBJ2-2, reads KAGVTQTPRYLIKTRGQQVTLSCSPISGHRSVSWYQQTPGQGLQFLFEYFSETQRNKGNFPGRFSGRQFSNSRSEMNVSTLELGDSALYLCASSLALGTVATGELFFGEGSRLTVL.

The V call is TRBV10-2, the J call TRBJ1-6, with 10 bases aligning to TRBD1. CDR3 length: 15 amino acids. CDR1 and CDR2 from the germline V gene are WSHSY and SAAADI. Trimming at V came to 4 bases and at J to 7 bases, leaving 4 bases not matched to a gene. CDR3 in DNA: TGCGCCAGCAGTGCGAGACAGGGGGCAAATTCACCCCTCCACTTT. It encodes CASSARQGANSPLHF.

For this clone: This sample includes further DNA sequences coding for the same CDR3. This chain joins TRBV11-2 and TRBJ2-5; D might be TRBD2 (5 bases). The CDR3 runs to 11 residues. The V end was cut by 5 bases, the J end by 5 bases, with 6 bases between. Germline V gives CDR1 SGHAT, CDR2 FQNNGV. CDR3 DNA sequence: TGTGCCAGCAGCCCTAGCGAGACCCAGTACTTC. Its translation: CASSPSETQYF.

The chain recombines TRBV4-2 with TRBJ2-4, with D perhaps assigned TRBD1 or TRBD2 (5 bases each). CDR1 is LGHNA and CDR2 is YNFKEQ in the germline V gene. The CDR3 is 17 amino acids. Trimming cost V 1 base and J 0 bases, with 13 bases left between them. This CDR3 reads CASSQGQGDVAKNIQYF. In nucleotides, the CDR3 is TGTGCCAGCAGCCAAGGGCAGGGAGATGTAGCCAAAAACATTCAGTACTTC.

V usage is TRBV6-5 and J usage is TRBJ1-5; no clear D gene. Trimming left V 8 bases short and J 5 bases short, with 7 bases between. CDR1 and CDR2 (germline): MNHEY, SVGAGI. This CDR3 is built from 11 residues. The CDR3 DNA reads as TGTGCCAGCGGATGGGATCAGCCCCAGCATTTT. Translated: CASGWDQPQHF.